The sequence of this T cell receptor beta chain was determined in a study of blood T cell repertoires in COVID-19. Turning to the study itself: The analysed material was cDNA or gDNA that came from T cells, B-cell-depleted T cells, or PBMCs.

The CDR3 sequence is 15 residues long. In the original analysis: Amplification from reference gene primers served as the basis for estimated nucleated cell counts. The data were produced by immunoSEQ multiplex PCR, yet TCRdb's version contains in-frame clones alone and is incomplete. V, J and clone size derive from that table, while D and trimming were established from the DNA sequence. The sample consists of about 160,000 clones, approximately 91% of them appearing once. The receptor was isolated from a young man with acute or convalescent COVID-19. The chain is built from TRBV21-1 and TRBJ1-5; the table gives TRBD1 as D, unverified against the DNA. TRBV21-1 is a recognized pseudogene. Sequences were obtained from peripheral blood. The CDR3 sequence is CASSLGTGGGQPQHF. The CDR3 bases are TGTGCCAGCAGCTTAGGGACAGGGGGTGGGCAGCCCCAGCATTTT.